The 7 T cell receptor beta chains below were found in one sample sequenced in a study of shared clonotypes between healthy human individuals. Libraries were prepared by immunoSEQ multiplex PCR; TCRdb keeps only in-frame clonotypes and omits some of them. The sample lists some 2.1 million clones; 80% to 95% were seen once. Selected positively for CCR7 and CD45RO-negative, naive CD8 cells excluded terminally differentiated effector memory CD45RA+ cells. Material for sequencing was naive CD8+ T cells from PBMCs. The receptors stem from a man between 18 and 35 years old in good health. Some clones in this sample may be carry-over from other donors' samples.

The rearrangement uses TRBV15 and TRBJ1-4; D not resolved. Trimming shortened V by 4 bases and J by 6 bases, and 12 bases separated the two germline ends. CDR3 length: 14 amino acids. Germline assignment: CDR1 LNHNV and CDR2 YYDKDF (reference sequence). CDR3 protein: CATSTGIRDEKLFF. The CDR3 nucleotides read TGTGCCACCAGCACAGGTATAAGGGATGAAAAACTGTTTTTT. Using reference TRBV15 and TRBJ1-4 for the parts outside the CDR3, the full variable domain is DAMVIQNPRYQVTQFGKPVTLSCSQTLNHNVMYWYQQKSSQAPKLLFHYYDKDFNNEADTPDNFQSRRPNTSFCFLDIRSPGLGDTAMYLCATSTGIRDEKLFFGSGTQLSVL.

The chain employs TRBV28 and TRBJ2-7; 8 bases agree with TRBD1. J gave up 0 bases and V 5 bases, and 9 bases lay outside the gene matches. Germline assignment: CDR1 MDHEN and CDR2 SYDVKM. The CDR3 spans 16 residues. The CDR3 here is CASSVAMTGDSYEQYF. CDR3 bases: TGTGCCAGCAGTGTCGCGATGACAGGGGACTCCTACGAGCAGTACTTC.

For the CDR3, the DNA is TGTGCCAGCAGGCTGACTAGCGGGAGGGGATTGAGTTCGGTCGAGACCCAGTACTTC. This translates into CASRLTSGRGLSSVETQYF. The genes are TRBV2 and TRBJ2-5, with 14 bases lining up with TRBD2. V lost 6 bases, J lost 5 bases, and 17 bases stayed unmatched. This CDR3 spans 19 amino acids. CDR1 is SNHLY, CDR2 FYNNEI, per germline.

The chain joins TRBV9 to TRBJ1-2; D remains ambiguous. The V and J ends lost 3 bases and 2 bases respectively, with 14 bases between them. The CDR3 spans 15 residues. Germline assignment: CDR1 SGDLS and CDR2 YYNGEE. The CDR3 DNA is TGTGCCAGCAGCGCCTACCGGGCCGCCAACTATGGCTACACCTTC. It encodes CASSAYRAANYGYTF.

The rearrangement links TRBV5-6 to TRBJ1-1, with D possibly matching TRBD1 (5 bases). The V gene lost 0 bases and the J gene lost 6 bases, with 6 bases spanning the gap. The CDR3 consists of 12 residues. Germline loops: CDR1 SGHDT, CDR2 YYEEEE. The CDR3 sequence is CASSLEGPEAFF. CDR3 coding DNA: TGTGCCAGCAGCTTGGAGGGGCCTGAAGCTTTCTTT.

The chain has TRBV6-1 and TRBJ2-7; 7 positions match TRBD2. With V trimmed by 3 bases and J by 0 bases, 8 bases remained unmatched. Per germline, CDR1 MNHNS and CDR2 SASEGT. CDR3 length: 16 amino acids. The CDR3 DNA reads TGTGCCAGCAGTGATCTTGGAGCGGGGAACTCCTACGAGCAGTACTTC. Translated, it gives CASSDLGAGNSYEQYF.

About this clone itself: The sample contains more than one DNA sequence encoding this CDR3. The chain is built from TRBV9 and TRBJ2-7; 9 bases match TRBD1. This CDR3 spans 15 amino acids. The germline gives CDR1 SGDLS, CDR2 YYNGEE. J lost 0 bases, V lost 3 bases, and 4 bases had no gene match. CDR3 sequence: CASSEGTGSSYEQYF. The CDR3 DNA is TGTGCCAGCAGCGAGGGGACAGGGAGCTCCTACGAGCAGTACTTC.